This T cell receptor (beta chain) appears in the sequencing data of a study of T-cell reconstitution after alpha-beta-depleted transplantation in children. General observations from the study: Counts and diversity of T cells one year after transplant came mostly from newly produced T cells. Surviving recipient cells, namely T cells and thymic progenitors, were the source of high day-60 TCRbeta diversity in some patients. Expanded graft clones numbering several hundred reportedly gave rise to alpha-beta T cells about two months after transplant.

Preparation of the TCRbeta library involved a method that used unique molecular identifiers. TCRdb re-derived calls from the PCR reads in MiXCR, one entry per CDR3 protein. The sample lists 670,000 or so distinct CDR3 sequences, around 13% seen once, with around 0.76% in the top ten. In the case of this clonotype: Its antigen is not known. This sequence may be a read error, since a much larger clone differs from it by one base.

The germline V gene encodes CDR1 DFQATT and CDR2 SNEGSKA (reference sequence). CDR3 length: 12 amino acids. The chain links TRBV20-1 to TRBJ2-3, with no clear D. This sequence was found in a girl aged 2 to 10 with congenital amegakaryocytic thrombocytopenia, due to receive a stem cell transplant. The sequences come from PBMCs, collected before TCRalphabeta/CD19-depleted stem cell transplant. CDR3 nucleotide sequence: TGCAGTGCTGGTGTTGTCTCCGATACGCATTATTTT. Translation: CSAGVVSDTHYF.